The rows below give T cell receptor beta chains drawn from one sample of a study of CXCR3-negative and CXCR3-positive naive CD8 T cells. TCRdb re-called the 5' RACE reads, yielding one record per CDR3 amino acid sequence without DNA. Recorded for this sample: some 130,000 distinct CDR3 sequences. The sample was naive CXCR3+ CD8+ T cells from blood. All receptors derive from a human donor in good health. Some clones in this sample may be carry-over from other donors' samples. Each CDR3 is given with its conserved first and last residue.

CDR3aa	j_gene	len	v_gene
CASSKQESYEQYF	TRBJ2-7	13	TRBV21-1
CASGDGQGAYEQYF	TRBJ2-7	14	TRBV12-5
CASSSQDRGPNTGQLFF	TRBJ2-2	17	TRBV11-2
CASSLLHILYEQYF	TRBJ2-7	14	TRBV28
CSARNIDTGELFF	TRBJ2-2	13	TRBV20-1
CSAVGPMNTEAFF	TRBJ1-1	13	TRBV20-1
CASSVGGLRTDTQYF	TRBJ2-3	15	TRBV5-8
CTTVEGAYNEQFF	TRBJ2-1	13	TRBV29-1
CASSQGAGGLQYF	TRBJ2-3	13	TRBV4-2
CASSLYGNTIYF	TRBJ1-3	12	TRBV7-2
CASSLFARGAGPHEHETQYF	TRBJ2-5	20	TRBV5-1
CASSLLESTEAFF	TRBJ1-1	13	TRBV7-9
CASSILLGSSYEQYF	TRBJ2-7	15	TRBV11-2
CASSLEGDDTEAFF	TRBJ1-1	14	TRBV7-9
CASSQLGREDRPQHF	TRBJ1-5	15	TRBV23-1
CASSSLVATNEKLFF	TRBJ1-4	15	TRBV27
CASSQYRGVETQYF	TRBJ2-5	14	TRBV12-3/TRBV12-4
CASSQIGTANEKLFF	TRBJ1-4	15	TRBV14
CSARDLGRANYGYTF	TRBJ1-2	15	TRBV20-1
CASCKTGYYNSPLHF	TRBJ1-6	15	TRBV7-6
CASSPDSSRDTQYF	TRBJ2-3	14	TRBV7-3
CASPPPGNTEAFF	TRBJ1-1	13	TRBV5-5